The subject of this entry is one TCR beta chain. No antigen is known for it. Base quality data are lacking; no much larger clone is found one base away. The cohort was made up of approximately 670 healthy bone marrow donors. At the time of sampling, all cohort members were nominally healthy, though unrecorded immune exposures were likely present. The donor was CMV seronegative and was included in the group of about 400 seronegative cohort members. A peripheral blood sample was collected from each donor, and TCR beta sequencing was performed on peripheral blood mononuclear cells. Genomic DNA extraction from the blood cell samples was performed with the Qiagen DNeasy Blood Extraction Kit. This sample stems from a study of cytomegalovirus exposure and HLA in healthy donors (dated by TCRdb to 2016 to 2017). A note on the overall study: According to an earlier analysis of 450 to 650 of the donors, some 180 million T cells yielded 117 million unique TCR beta sequences and around 280 Gb of sequence data. Every repertoire in the discovery cohort had been generated on one and the same sequencing platform. In the later analysis, no new phenotypic data were used to find candidate immune exposures; instead, reliance was placed on TCR beta sequences and their occurrence across donors. The genetic ancestry cluster associated with self-reported Caucasian donors included roughly 84% of the 398 genotyped donors. The study aimed to test whether signatures of past pathogen exposure could be identified by cataloging public T cell receptors. About 330 gigabases of sequencing data and approximately 92 million unique TCR sequences made up an early release that covered 640 HLA-typed donors. Because of strong linkage in the cohort, roughly five DR-DQ haplotypes were treated as single units for association and clustering. To predict cytomegalovirus infection status, the study combined high-throughput TCR immunosequencing, statistical association of individual TCRs with disease status, and machine learning. Donor age, sex, ethnicity and CMV serostatus were compiled alongside the repertoire data. To study patterns of TCR occurrence, a later analysis re-analyzed previously published TCR beta repertoires from 700 or so donors and added high-resolution HLA genotyping. On average, 235,054 unique TCR beta nucleotide sequences were sequenced per donor among several hundred genotyped donors of the cohort, with around 19% of those sequences being non-productive. The T cell repertoires of some 670 subjects were profiled by immunosequencing and related to cytomegalovirus serostatus. The number of donors typed differed by locus, with roughly 620-630 for A, B, C, DRB1 and DQB1, 522 for DQA1, 606 for DPA1, and about 450 for DPB1. A later genetic analysis used genome-wide SNP genotypes for about 65% of the roughly 670 donors, treating that subset as a discovery cohort. HLA typing included class I and class II loci at four-digit resolution. In an earlier analysis of roughly 600 of the donors, high-throughput TCR beta sequencing was used to judge whether each TCR beta V gene segment behaved as functional or pseudogenic. Along with the approximately 700-subject first cohort, a separate validation cohort of over a hundred different subjects was used. Points the paper makes about the study in general: Across donors, most TCR sequences were observed very rarely, whereas some public TCRs were present in many individuals. It was suggested by the authors that the approach could potentially be generalized to other disease states and immunological phenotypes. In a later genetic analysis, a missense DCLRE1C variant was associated with V-gene and J-gene trimming of TCR beta chains, and the association was replicated in an independent cohort. In the study, approximately 160 TCR beta chains were listed as associated with cytomegalovirus. In a later analysis, the rate of TCR association differed among HLA loci, with DRB1 alleles having the most associated TCRs and HLA-C alleles having the fewest. In an earlier analysis of approximately 590 of the donors, most TCR beta V segments appeared in productive rearrangements about 87% or about 30% of the time, broadly matching IMGT annotations. According to a later analysis, parvovirus B19, influenza, CMV and Epstein-Barr virus appeared linked to several top co-occurrence clusters. A group of highly shared sequence variants was considered likely to be a technical artifact of the sequencing pipeline. In a later analysis, HLA-associated TCR beta chains were found to be more clonally expanded and to have lower generation probabilities than equally common non-associated chains. At a false discovery rate of 0.05, a later analysis linked approximately 18,000 TCR beta sequences to specific HLA alleles. According to a later genetic analysis, donors in an Asian-associated ancestry cluster had fewer N-insertions in productive TCRs than the approximately 630-donor mean. A later analysis found that most CMV-associated TCR beta chains appeared HLA-restricted, with HLA associations seemingly driven largely by CMV exposure. Strong co-occurrence of HLA alleles, especially DR and DQ, made assigning TCR associations to individual alleles difficult. Linkage disequilibrium might explain the correlated functional status among segregating V segments, but an unknown experimental factor could not be ruled out. A few of the identified cytomegalovirus-associated TCR beta chains were confirmed in vitro to be specific for cytomegalovirus antigens. The classifier was reported to diagnose cytomegalovirus status with high specificity and sensitivity in both the original and validation cohorts. The earlier analysis of 587 of the donors excluded 15 to 20 rarely observed V segments, including chromosome 9 orphons, because counts were too low. A further reported finding was that TCR beta sequences accurately predicted the HLA-A and HLA-B alleles for most subjects in the first cohort. HLA typing was unavailable for some donors at each locus, so association tests used only the typed subset. In this cohort, only TCR beta chains were sequenced, and detectable features were limited by the absence of alpha or paired-chain data. The only immune exposure information available for the cohort was CMV serostatus. The presence/absence analyses assumed that sequencing depth was roughly uniform across donors, and that assumption may not be true.

The library was produced with the immunoSEQ multiplex PCR assay. For the multiplex PCR, a mixture combining 60 forward primers for TCR Vbeta segments and 13 reverse primers for TCR Jbeta segments was used. A multiplex PCR assay on genomic DNA amplified the CDR3 region of rearranged TCR beta genes. The Illumina HiSeq System was used to sequence the amplified TCR beta libraries as 87-base-pair reads. Under the source paper's analysis protocol: In a later analysis, tens of millions of unique TCR beta chains were counted across the roughly 610 repertoires, and about 9.9 million of these chains were shared by at least two donors. To remove PCR and sequencing errors, raw reads were error-corrected and collapsed into unique sequences using a nearest-neighbor algorithm that merged closely related sequences. CDR3 sequences were aligned to IMGT reference sequences to assign V, D and J gene segments. For a sequence to be retained, a match of at least six nucleotides to both a V gene segment and a J gene segment was required. Rearrangements were called productive when the CDR3 lacked stop codons and stayed in frame with V and J; all others were non-productive. CDR3 was defined by IMGT convention, running from the second conserved V-encoded cysteine to the conserved J-encoded phenylalanine. The earlier analysis of about 610 of the donors excluded any sequence lacking an unambiguous match to a single V gene segment. An earlier analysis of some 500 of the donors classified V segments as functional when productive rearrangements were above 56.7% and as segregating when the standard deviation between donors was above 5%. A statistical classification framework was developed to diagnose cytomegalovirus status using the catalog of TCR beta chain sequences. A later analysis assigned V and J genes by comparing TCR nucleotide sequences with IMGT/GENE-DB human TR gene sequences. A later analysis assigned CDR3 sequences and most-parsimonious VDJ recombination scenarios with the TCRdist pipeline. In a later analysis, each TCR beta chain was defined by its CDR3 amino acid sequence together with its V-gene family, and reads lacking a unique V-gene family were excluded. To address suspected cross-contamination and a sequencing artifact, a later analysis removed around 590 highly shared, low-generation-probability nucleotide sequences. In a later analysis, a clonal expansion index for each public chain was calculated from normalized within-repertoire ranks of inferred template counts. A later analysis computed generation probabilities with a VDJ recombination model fitted to out-of-frame rearrangements, and checked the results against IGoR. In a later analysis, hypergeometric tests were used to score TCR-TCR, TCR-HLA and TCR-CMV co-occurrence, with a repertoire-size bias correction applied to TCR pairs. A later analysis estimated false discovery rates by permuting HLA or CMV assignments 20 times. A later analysis grouped co-occurring TCRs with DBSCAN, adding TCRdist sequence similarity when clustering within HLA-allele-positive subsets. Co-occurrence clustering excluded repertoires with fewer than 30,000 or more than 120,000 public chains, plus five with anomalous nucleotide sharing. In its TCRdb copy, this immuneACCESS table keeps in-frame sequences only and misses some clones. Where compared with another copy, unresolved V genes explain less than half of these, and the others have no known cause. The V and J calls and clone size come from that table; D and trimming were worked out from the DNA. The sample table holds around 200,000 clones, of which 83% were seen once. The top ten constitute approximately 1.4% of the sample.

Material: PBMCs. This receptor was taken from a girl aged 5-17 years in good health and CMV-seronegative.

The CDR3 reads as follows: CASSSRQVGNEKLFF. The nucleotide sequence reads TGTGCCAGCAGTTCCAGACAGGTCGGGAATGAAAAACTGTTTTTT. The chain joins TRBV27 to TRBJ1-4, with TRBD1 as a weak D call on 6 bases. CDR3 length: 15 amino acids, cysteine to phenylalanine. Only the CDR3 part of the read is kept: 45 bases, read in frame from the first base. The CDR1 and CDR2 encoded by the germline V gene (reference sequence) are MNHEY and SMNVEV. V loses 4 bases of germline sequence and J loses 5 bases, and the interval between the two ends is 14 bases.